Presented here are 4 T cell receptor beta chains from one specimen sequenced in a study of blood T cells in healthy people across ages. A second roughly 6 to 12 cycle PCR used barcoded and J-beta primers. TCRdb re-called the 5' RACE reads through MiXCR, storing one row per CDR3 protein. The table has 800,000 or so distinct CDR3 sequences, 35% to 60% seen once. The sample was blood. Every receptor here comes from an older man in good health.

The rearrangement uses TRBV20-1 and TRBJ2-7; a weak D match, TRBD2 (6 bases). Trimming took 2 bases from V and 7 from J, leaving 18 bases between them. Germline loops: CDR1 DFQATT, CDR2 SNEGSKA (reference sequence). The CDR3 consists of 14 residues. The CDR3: CSARPRDRPVEQYF. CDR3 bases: TGCAGTGCTAGACCGCGGGACCGCCCCGTTGAGCAGTACTTC.

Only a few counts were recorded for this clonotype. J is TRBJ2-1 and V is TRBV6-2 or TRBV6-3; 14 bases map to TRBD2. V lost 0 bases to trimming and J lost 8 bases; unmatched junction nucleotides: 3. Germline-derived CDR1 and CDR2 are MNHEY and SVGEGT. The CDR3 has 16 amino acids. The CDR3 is CASSYSGTSGSYEQFF. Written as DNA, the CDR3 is TGTGCCAGCAGTTACTCAGGGACTAGCGGGAGCTATGAGCAGTTCTTC.

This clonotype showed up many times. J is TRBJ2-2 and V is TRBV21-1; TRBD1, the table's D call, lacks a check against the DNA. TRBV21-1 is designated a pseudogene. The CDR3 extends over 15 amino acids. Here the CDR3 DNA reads TGTGCCAGCAGCAAAGGGCGACAGGGGACCGGGGAGCTGTTTTTT. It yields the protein CASSKGRQGTGELFF.

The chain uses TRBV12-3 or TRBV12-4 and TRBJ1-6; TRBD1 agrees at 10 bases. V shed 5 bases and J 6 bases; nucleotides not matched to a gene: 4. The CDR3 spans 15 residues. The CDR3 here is CASSPGTGVNSPLHF. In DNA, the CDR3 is TGTGCCAGCAGTCCAGGGACAGGGGTTAATTCACCCCTCCACTTT.